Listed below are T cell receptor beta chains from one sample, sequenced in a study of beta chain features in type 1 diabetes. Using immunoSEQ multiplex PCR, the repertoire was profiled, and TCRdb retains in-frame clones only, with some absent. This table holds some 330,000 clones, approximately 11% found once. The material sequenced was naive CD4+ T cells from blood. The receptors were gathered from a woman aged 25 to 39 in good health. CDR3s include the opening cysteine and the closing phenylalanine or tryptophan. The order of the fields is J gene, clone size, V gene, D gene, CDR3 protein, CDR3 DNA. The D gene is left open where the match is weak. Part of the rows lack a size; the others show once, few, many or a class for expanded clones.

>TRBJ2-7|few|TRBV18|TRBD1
CASSRQGSRSYEQYF
TGTGCCAGCTCAAGACAGGGCAGTCGCTCCTACGAGCAGTACTTC
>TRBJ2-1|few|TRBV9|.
CASSPSVSSYNEQFF
TGTGCCAGCAGTCCTAGCGTTAGCTCCTACAATGAGCAGTTCTTC
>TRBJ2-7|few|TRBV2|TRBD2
CASTRGLAGPSEQYF
TGTGCCAGCACCAGGGGACTAGCGGGACCCAGCGAGCAGTACTTC
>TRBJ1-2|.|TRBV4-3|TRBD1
CASSQPGQADYGYTF
TGCGCCAGCAGCCAACCCGGACAGGCCGACTATGGCTACACCTTC
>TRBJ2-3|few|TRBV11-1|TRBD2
CASSILAGRGTDTQYF
TGTGCCAGCAGCATCCTAGCGGGAAGGGGTACAGATACGCAGTATTTT
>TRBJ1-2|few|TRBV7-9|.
CASSLDMGANYGYTF
TGTGCCAGCAGCTTAGATATGGGGGCGAACTATGGCTACACCTTC
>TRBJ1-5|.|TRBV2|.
CASSGQAAMAQPQHF
TGTGCCAGCAGTGGTCAGGCAGCTATGGCCCAGCCCCAGCATTTT
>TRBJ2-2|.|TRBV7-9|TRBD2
CASSLGREAWPGELFF
TGTGCCAGCAGCTTAGGGCGGGAGGCCTGGCCCGGGGAGCTGTTTTTT
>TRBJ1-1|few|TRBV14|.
CASSQGSVNTEAFF
TGTGCCAGCAGCCAAGGTTCCGTGAACACTGAAGCTTTCTTT
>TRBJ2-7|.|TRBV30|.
CAWSGGYEQYF
TGTGCCTGGAGTGGAGGGTACGAGCAGTACTTC
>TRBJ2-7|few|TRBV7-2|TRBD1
CASSVRDSYEQYF
TGTGCCAGCAGCGTACGGGACAGCTACGAGCAGTACTTC
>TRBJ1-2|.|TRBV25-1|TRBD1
CASSAGGLYGYTF
TGTGCCAGCAGTGCAGGGGGATTGTATGGCTACACCTTC
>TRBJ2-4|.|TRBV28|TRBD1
CASRSGGSKNIQYF
TGTGCCAGCAGGTCAGGGGGTAGCAAAAACATTCAGTACTTC
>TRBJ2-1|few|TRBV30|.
CAWSKGLLSSYNEQFF
TGTGCCTGGAGTAAGGGACTGCTTAGCTCCTACAATGAGCAGTTCTTC
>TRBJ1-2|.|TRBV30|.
CAWRGVDYGYTF
TGTGCCTGGAGAGGGGTGGACTATGGCTACACCTTC
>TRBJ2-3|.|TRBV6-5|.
CASTLRAAPDTQYF
TGTGCCAGCACCCTTCGCGCGGCGCCGGATACGCAGTATTTT
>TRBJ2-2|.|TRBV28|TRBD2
CASNSGDLNTGELFF
TGTGCCAGCAATAGCGGGGACCTTAACACCGGGGAGCTGTTTTTT
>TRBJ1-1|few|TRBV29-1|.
CSVARNRDTEAFF
TGCAGCGTTGCGCGGAATCGGGACACTGAAGCTTTCTTT
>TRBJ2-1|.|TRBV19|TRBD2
CASSIGTSSFSEQFF
TGTGCCAGTAGTATAGGGACTAGCAGTTTTAGTGAGCAGTTCTTC
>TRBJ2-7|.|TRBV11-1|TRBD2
CASSLSDSGRAHEQYF
TGTGCCAGCAGCTTATCTGACAGCGGGAGGGCCCACGAGCAGTACTTC
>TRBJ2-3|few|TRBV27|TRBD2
CASSLFRLAGTGVDTQYF
TGTGCCAGCAGTTTATTCAGACTAGCGGGAACCGGGGTGGATACGCAGTATTTT
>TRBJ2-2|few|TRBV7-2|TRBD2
CASSLVAGGGTGELFF
TGTGCCAGCAGCTTAGTAGCGGGAGGGGGCACCGGGGAGCTGTTTTTT
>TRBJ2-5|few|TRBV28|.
CASSLWDSQETQYF
TGTGCCAGCAGTTTATGGGACAGCCAAGAGACCCAGTACTTC
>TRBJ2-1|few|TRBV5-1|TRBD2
CASGTIAGDNEQFF
TGCGCCAGCGGGACTATAGCGGGAGACAATGAGCAGTTCTTC
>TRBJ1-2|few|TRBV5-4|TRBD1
CASRRGQGANYGYTF
TGTGCCAGCAGACGAGGACAGGGGGCAAACTATGGCTACACCTTC
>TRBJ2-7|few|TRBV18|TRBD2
CASKPSGAYEQYF
TGTGCCAGCAAACCTAGCGGGGCGTACGAGCAGTACTTC
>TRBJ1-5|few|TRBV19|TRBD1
CASSIWTGSNQPQHF
TGTGCCAGTAGTATCTGGACAGGGAGCAATCAGCCCCAGCATTTT
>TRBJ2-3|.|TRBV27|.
CASSYSELTDTQYF
TGTGCCAGCAGTTACTCAGAACTAACAGATACGCAGTATTTT
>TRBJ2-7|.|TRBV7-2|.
CASSFSGSPNEQYF
TGTGCCAGCAGCTTCAGCGGGTCCCCTAACGAGCAGTACTTC
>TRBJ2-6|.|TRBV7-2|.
CASSLGTAGANVLTF
TGTGCCAGCAGCTTAGGGACAGCTGGGGCCAACGTCCTGACTTTC
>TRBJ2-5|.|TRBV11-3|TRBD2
CASSATSGRETQYF
TGTGCCAGCAGCGCGACTAGCGGGCGAGAGACCCAGTACTTC
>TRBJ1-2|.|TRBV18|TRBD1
CASAGQGNYGYTF
TGTGCCTCCGCCGGACAGGGAAACTATGGCTACACCTTC
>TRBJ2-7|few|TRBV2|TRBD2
CASKLAGGPEQYF
TGTGCCAGTAAACTAGCGGGAGGGCCGGAGCAGTACTTC
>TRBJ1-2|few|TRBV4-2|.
CASSQDEDSGYTF
TGTGCCAGCAGCCAGGATGAGGACTCTGGCTACACCTTC
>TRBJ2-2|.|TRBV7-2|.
CASSSSSVNTGELFF
TGTGCCAGCAGCTCCTCTAGCGTCAACACCGGGGAGCTGTTTTTT
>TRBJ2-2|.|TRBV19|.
CASKNRENTGELFF
TGTGCCAGTAAAAACAGGGAGAACACCGGGGAGCTGTTTTTT
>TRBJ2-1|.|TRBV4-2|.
CASSQEGASQFF
TGTGCCAGCAGCCAAGAGGGGGCTAGTCAGTTCTTC
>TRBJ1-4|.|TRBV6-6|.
CASSYPTGTNEKLFF
TGTGCCAGCAGTTACCCGACAGGCACTAATGAAAAACTGTTTTTT
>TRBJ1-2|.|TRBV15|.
CATSRDQAFNYGYTF
TGTGCCACCAGCAGAGATCAGGCCTTTAACTATGGCTACACCTTC
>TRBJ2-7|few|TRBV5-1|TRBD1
CASTTGTASYEQYF
TGCGCCAGCACTACCGGGACAGCCTCCTACGAGCAGTACTTC
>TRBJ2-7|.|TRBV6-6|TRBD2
CASRAQREVNEQYF
TGTGCCAGCAGAGCTCAGCGGGAGGTAAACGAGCAGTACTTC
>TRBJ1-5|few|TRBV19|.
CASSAMEHQPQHF
TGTGCCAGTAGTGCCATGGAGCATCAGCCCCAGCATTTT
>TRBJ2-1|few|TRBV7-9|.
CASSFSGYEQFF
TGTGCCAGCAGCTTCTCAGGGTATGAGCAGTTCTTC
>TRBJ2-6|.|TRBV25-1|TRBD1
CASSEGTAAGANVLTF
TGTGCCAGCAGTGAGGGGACAGCGGCTGGGGCCAACGTCCTGACTTTC
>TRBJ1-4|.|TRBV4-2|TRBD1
CASSQITGANEKLFF
TGTGCCAGCAGCCAAATTACAGGGGCTAATGAAAAACTGTTTTTT
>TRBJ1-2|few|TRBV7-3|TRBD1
CASSLTGQGLNYGYTF
TGTGCCAGCAGCTTAACAGGACAGGGCCTTAACTATGGCTACACCTTC
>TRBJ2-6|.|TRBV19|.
CASSKPQGTGANVLTF
TGTGCCAGTAGTAAGCCCCAGGGTACTGGGGCCAACGTCCTGACTTTC
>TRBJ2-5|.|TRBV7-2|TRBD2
CASSTGLAGGETQYF
TGTGCCAGCAGCACGGGACTAGCGGGAGGGGAGACCCAGTACTTC
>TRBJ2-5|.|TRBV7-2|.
CASSLASLPAETQYF
TGTGCCAGCAGCTTAGCCTCCCTCCCCGCGGAGACCCAGTACTTC
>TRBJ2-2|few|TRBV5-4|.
CASSGQKLNTGELFF
TGTGCCAGCAGCGGACAGAAACTAAACACCGGGGAGCTGTTTTTT
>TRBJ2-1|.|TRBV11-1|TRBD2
CASSLRLAGEAEQFF
TGTGCCAGCAGCCTCCGACTAGCGGGAGAAGCTGAGCAGTTCTTC
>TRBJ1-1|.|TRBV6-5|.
CASKGDTEAFF
TGTGCCAGCAAGGGGGACACTGAAGCTTTCTTT
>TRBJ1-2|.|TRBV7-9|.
CASSLVVRSGGYTF
TGTGCCAGCAGCTTAGTTGTCCGCTCGGGTGGCTACACCTTC
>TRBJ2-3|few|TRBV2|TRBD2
CASSDLAVPGADTQYF
TGTGCCAGCAGTGACCTAGCGGTCCCCGGGGCAGATACGCAGTATTTT
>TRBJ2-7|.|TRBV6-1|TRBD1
CASSAGTGARKQYF
TGTGCCAGCAGTGCCGGGACAGGGGCAAGGAAGCAGTACTTC
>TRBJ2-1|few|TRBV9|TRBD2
CASSSLADHSYNEQFF
TGTGCCAGCAGCTCCCTAGCGGACCACTCCTACAATGAGCAGTTCTTC
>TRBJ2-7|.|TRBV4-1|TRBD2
CASSPLLPSGRYEQYF
TGCGCCAGCAGCCCCCTCCTCCCCAGCGGGAGATACGAGCAGTACTTC